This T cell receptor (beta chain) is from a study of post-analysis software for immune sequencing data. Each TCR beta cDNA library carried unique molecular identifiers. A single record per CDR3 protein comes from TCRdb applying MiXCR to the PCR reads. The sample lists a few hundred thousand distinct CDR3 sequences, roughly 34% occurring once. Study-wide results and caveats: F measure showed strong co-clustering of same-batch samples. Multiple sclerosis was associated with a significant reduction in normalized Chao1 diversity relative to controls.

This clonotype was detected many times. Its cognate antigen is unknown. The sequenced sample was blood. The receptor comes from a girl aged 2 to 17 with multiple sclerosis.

The CDR3 loop reads CASSQPAGGYNEQFF. The CDR3 coding sequence is TGTGCCAGCAGCCAGCCAGCGGGGGGCTACAATGAGCAGTTCTTC. The chain couples TRBV3-1 to TRBJ2-1; TRBD2 agrees at 9 bases. Germline lookup yields CDR1 LGHDT and CDR2 YNNKEL (reference sequence). With 3 bases clipped from V and 3 bases from J, the junction kept 3 bases outside the gene matches. The CDR3 is made up of 15 amino acids.